The sample holds many counts of the clone carrying this TCR beta chain. Antigen unknown. This entry is derived from a study of identical twins. The study, taken as a whole, reports: For zero-insertion analyses, partial confounding could come from invariant MAIT and iNKT cells. Some out-of-frame alpha sequences were shared by twins, and these showed excess low generation probability.

TCRdb itself ran the 5' RACE reads through MiXCR, one entry per CDR3 protein. Of 510,000 or so distinct CDR3 sequences detected, approximately 16% appear once; the ten largest clones hold roughly 0.43%. The sample also formed part of further work on yellow fever vaccine responses in identical twins.

The origin of this receptor is a woman aged 18-35 years in good health. Sequenced material: CD4+ T cells sorted from blood.

This CDR3 reads CASSFNVNQPQHF. The CDR3 nucleotides are TGTGCCAGCAGCTTTAATGTCAATCAGCCCCAGCATTTT. The rearrangement links TRBV7-9 to TRBJ1-5; D is ambiguous. Trimming left V 3 bases short and J 3 bases short, with 6 bases between. In germline, CDR1 is SEHNR, CDR2 FQNEAQ (reference sequence). The CDR3 covers 13 residues.